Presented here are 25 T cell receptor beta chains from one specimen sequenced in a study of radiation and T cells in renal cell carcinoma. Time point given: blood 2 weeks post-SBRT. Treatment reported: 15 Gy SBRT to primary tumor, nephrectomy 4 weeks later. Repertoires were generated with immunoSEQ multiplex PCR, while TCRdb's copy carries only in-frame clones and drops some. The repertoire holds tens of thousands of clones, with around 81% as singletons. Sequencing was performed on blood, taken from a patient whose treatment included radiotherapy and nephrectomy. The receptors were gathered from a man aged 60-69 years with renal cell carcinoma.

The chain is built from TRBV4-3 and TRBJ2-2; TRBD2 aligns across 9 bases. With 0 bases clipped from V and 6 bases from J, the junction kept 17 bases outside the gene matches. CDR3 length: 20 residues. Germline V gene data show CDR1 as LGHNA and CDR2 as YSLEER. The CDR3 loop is CASSQDPAGGHGRRAGELFF. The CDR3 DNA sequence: TGCGCCAGCAGCCAAGATCCAGCGGGGGGACACGGCCGAAGGGCCGGGGAGCTGTTTTTT.

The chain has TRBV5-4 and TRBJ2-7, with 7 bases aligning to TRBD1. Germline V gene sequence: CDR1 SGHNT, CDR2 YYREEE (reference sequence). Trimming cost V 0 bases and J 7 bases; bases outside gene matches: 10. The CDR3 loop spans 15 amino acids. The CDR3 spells CASSLGRQGVWEQYF. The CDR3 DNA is TGTGCCAGCAGCTTGGGAAGGCAGGGGGTATGGGAGCAGTACTTC.

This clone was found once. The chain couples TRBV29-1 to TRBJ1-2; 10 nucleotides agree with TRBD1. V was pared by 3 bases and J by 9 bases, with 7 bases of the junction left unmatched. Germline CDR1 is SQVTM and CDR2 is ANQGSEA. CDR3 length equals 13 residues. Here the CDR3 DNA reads TGCAGCGTTGAGGGACAGGGGTGGGGTCGCTACACCTTC. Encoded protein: CSVEGQGWGRYTF.

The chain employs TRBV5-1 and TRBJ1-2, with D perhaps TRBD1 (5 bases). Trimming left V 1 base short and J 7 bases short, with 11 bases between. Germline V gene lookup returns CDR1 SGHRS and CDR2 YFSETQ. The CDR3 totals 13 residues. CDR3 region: CASSLSGEGGYTF. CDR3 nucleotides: TGCGCCAGCAGCTTGTCGGGGGAAGGTGGCTACACCTTC.

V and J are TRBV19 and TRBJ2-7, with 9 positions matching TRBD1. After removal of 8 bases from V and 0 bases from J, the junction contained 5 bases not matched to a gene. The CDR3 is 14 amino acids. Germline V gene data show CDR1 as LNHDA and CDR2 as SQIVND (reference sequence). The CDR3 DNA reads TGTGCCAGTTCACGGGACAGGGACTCCTACGAGCAGTACTTC. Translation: CASSRDRDSYEQYF.

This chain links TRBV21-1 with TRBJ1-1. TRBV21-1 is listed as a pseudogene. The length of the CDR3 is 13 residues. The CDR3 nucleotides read TGTGCCAGCAGGAACCGGGAGAACACTGAAGCTTTCTTT. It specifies CASRNRENTEAFF.

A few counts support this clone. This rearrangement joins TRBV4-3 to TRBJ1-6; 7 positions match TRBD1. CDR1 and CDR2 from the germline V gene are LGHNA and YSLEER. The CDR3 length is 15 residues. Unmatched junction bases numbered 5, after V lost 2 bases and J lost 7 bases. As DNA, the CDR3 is TGCGCCAGCAGCCAACACAGGGGCATGAATTCACCCCTCCACTTT. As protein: CASSQHRGMNSPLHF.

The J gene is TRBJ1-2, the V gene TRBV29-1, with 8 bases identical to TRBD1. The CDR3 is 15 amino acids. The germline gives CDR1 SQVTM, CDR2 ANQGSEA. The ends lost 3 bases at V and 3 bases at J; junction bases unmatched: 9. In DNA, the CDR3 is TGCAGCGTTGAGGACAGGGAAAAAAACTACTATGGCTACACCTTC. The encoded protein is CSVEDREKNYYGYTF. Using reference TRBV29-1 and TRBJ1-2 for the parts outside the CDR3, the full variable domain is SAVISQKPSRDICQRGTSLTIQCQVDSQVTMMFWYRQQPGQSLTLIATANQGSEATYESGFVIDKFPISRPNLTFSTLTVSNMSPEDSSIYLCSVEDREKNYYGYTFGSGTRLTVV.

The CDR3 DNA reads as TGTGCCAGCAGTTTACAGGGATGGGATGAAAAACTGTTTTTT. This translates into CASSLQGWDEKLFF. V gene TRBV6-6 combines with J gene TRBJ1-4, with D possibly TRBD1 on 6 matching bases. Germline-derived CDR1 and CDR2 are MNHNY and SVGAGI (reference sequence). The germline V and J ends were trimmed by 4 bases and 6 bases, with 12 bases remaining between them. CDR3 length: 14 amino acids.

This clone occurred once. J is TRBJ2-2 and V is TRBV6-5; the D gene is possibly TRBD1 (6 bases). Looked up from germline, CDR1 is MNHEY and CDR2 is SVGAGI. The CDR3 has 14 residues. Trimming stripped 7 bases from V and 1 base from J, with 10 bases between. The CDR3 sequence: CASTEQGNTGELFF. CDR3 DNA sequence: TGTGCCAGCACGGAACAGGGGAACACCGGGGAGCTGTTTTTT.

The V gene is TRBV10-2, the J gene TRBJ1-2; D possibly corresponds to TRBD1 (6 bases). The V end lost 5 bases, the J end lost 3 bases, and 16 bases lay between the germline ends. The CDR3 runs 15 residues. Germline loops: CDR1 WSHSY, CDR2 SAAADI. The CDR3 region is CASSRSLGGDYGYTF. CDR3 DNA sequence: TGCGCCAGCAGTCGTTCGTTAGGGGGGGACTATGGCTACACCTTC.

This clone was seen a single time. The CDR3 is CASSLGGGGSDTQYF. For the CDR3, the DNA is TGTGCCAGCAGCTTAGGCGGGGGAGGTTCAGATACGCAGTATTTT. The chain has TRBV7-2 and TRBJ2-3; 7 nucleotides align to TRBD2. There are 15 residues in the CDR3. Germline V gene sequence: CDR1 SGHTA, CDR2 FQGNSA. J gave up 4 bases and V 1 base, and 5 bases lay outside the gene matches.

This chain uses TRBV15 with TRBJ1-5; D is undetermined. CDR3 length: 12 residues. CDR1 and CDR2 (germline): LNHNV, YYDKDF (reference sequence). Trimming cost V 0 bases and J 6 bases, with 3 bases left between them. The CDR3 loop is CATSRDRQPQHF. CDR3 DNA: TGTGCCACCAGCAGAGATCGTCAGCCCCAGCATTTT.

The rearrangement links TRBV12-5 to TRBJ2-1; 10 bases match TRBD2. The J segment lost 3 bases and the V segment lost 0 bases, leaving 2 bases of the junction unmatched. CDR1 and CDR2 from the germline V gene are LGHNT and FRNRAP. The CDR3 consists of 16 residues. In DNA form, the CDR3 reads TGTGCTAGTGGTTTGGTAATAGCGGGAGGCTACAATGAGCAGTTCTTC. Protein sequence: CASGLVIAGGYNEQFF.

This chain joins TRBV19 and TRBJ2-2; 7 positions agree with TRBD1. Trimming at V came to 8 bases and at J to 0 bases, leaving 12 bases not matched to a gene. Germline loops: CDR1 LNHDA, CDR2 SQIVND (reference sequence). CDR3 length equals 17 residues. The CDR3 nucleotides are TGTGCCAGTCGAAACAATCGGGGACAGACGAACACCGGGGAGCTGTTTTTT. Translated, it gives CASRNNRGQTNTGELFF.

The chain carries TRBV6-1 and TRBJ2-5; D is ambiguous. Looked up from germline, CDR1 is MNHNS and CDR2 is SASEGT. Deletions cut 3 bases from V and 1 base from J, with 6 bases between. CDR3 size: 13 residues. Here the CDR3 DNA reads TGTGCCAGCAGTGATTACAGCCAAGAGACCCAGTACTTC. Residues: CASSDYSQETQYF.

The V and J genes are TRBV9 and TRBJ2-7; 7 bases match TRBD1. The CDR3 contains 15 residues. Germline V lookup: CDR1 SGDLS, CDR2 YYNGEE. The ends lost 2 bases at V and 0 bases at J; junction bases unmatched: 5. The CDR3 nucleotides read TGTGCCAGCAGCGTCGGGACAGCGTTCTCCTACGAGCAGTACTTC. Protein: CASSVGTAFSYEQYF.

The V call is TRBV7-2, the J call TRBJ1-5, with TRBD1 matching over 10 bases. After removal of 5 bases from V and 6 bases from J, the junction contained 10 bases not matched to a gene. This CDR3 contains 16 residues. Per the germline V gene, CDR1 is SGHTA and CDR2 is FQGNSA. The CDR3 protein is CASSHGPGQGSQPQHF. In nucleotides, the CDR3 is TGTGCCAGCAGCCATGGACCGGGACAGGGGAGTCAGCCCCAGCATTTT. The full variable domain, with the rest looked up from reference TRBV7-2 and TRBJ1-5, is GAGVSQSPSNKVTEKGKDVELRCDPISGHTALYWYRQSLGQGLEFLIYFQGNSAPDKSGLPSDRFSAERTGGSVSTLTIQRTQQEDSAVYLCASSHGPGQGSQPQHFGDGTRLSIL.

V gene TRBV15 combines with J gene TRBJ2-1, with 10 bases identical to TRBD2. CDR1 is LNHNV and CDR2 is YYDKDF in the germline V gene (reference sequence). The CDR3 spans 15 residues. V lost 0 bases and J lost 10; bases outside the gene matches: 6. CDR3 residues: CATSRDGAGGIEQFF. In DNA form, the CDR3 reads TGTGCCACCAGCAGAGATGGAGCGGGAGGGATAGAGCAGTTCTTC.

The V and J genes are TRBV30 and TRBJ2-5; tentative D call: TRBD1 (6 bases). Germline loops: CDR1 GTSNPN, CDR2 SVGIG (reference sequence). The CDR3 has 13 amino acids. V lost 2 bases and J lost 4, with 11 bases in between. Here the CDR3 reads CAWSSPGVETQYF. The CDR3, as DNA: TGTGCCTGGAGTTCGCCAGGGGTAGAGACCCAGTACTTC.

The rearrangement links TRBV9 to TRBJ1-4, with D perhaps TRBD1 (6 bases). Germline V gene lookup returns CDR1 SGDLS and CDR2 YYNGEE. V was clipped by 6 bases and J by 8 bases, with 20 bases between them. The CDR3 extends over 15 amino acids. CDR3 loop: CASTRTGGAGEKLFF. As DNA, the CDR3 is TGTGCCAGCACCCGAACGGGGGGCGCGGGAGAAAAACTGTTTTTT. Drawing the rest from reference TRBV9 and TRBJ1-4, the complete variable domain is DSGVTQTPKHLITATGQRVTLRCSPRSGDLSVYWYQQSLDQGLQFLIQYYNGEERAKGNILERFSAQQFPDLHSELNLSSLELGDSALYFCASTRTGGAGEKLFFGSGTQLSVL.

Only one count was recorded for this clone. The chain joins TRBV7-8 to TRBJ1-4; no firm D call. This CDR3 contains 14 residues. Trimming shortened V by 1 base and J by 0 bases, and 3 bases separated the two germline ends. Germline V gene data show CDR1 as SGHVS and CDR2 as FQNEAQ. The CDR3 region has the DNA TGTGCCAGCAGCTTAGAGTCAACTAATGAAAAACTGTTTTTT. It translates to CASSLESTNEKLFF.

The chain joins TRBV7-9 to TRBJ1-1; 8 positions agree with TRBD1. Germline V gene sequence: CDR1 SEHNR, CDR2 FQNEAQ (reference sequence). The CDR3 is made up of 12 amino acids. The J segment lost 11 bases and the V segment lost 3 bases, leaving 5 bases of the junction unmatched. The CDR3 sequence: CASSFGQGYAFF. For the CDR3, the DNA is TGTGCCAGCAGCTTCGGACAGGGTTACGCTTTCTTT.

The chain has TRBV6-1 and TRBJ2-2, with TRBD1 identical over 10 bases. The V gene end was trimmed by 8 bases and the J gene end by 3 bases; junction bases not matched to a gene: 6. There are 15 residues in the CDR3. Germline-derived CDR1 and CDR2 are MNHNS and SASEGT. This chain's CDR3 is CASSRGTGDTGELFF. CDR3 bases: TGTGCCAGCTCACGCGGGACAGGGGACACCGGGGAGCTGTTTTTT.

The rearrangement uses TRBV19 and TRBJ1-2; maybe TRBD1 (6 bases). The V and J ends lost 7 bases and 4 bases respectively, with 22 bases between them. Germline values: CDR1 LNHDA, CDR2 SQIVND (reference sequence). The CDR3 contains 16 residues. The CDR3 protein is CASKGGGPRVGYGYTF. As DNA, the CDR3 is TGTGCCAGTAAGGGAGGGGGACCTAGGGTTGGCTATGGCTACACCTTC.